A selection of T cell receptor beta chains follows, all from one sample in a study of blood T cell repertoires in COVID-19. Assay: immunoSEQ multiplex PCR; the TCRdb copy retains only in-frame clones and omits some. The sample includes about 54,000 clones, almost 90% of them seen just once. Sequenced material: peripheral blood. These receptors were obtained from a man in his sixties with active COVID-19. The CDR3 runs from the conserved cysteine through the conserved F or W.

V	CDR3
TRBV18	CASSPLQGTGANEQYF
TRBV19	CASSNAGGSGANVLTF
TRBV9	CASSVGGSSYEQYF
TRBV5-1	CASSLGLAGGAETQYF
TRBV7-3	CASSLTRTSGELFF
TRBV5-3	CARSLRSGGRTYNEQFF
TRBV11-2	CASRRGGEQFF
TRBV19	CASSIQQGTDTQYF
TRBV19	CASSIGGQNSNQPQHF
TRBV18	CASSRTGTDTQYF
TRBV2	CASSVPTSGERPDTQYF
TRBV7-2	CASRAGTSGRDEQFF
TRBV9	CASSASTGGSYEQYF
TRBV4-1	CASSQDPSGTSTDTQYF
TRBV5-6	CASSLIGQGYNSPLHF
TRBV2	CASSEARLVGSYEQYF
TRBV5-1	CASTLAGGRNEQFF
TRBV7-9	CASSLRSQGRSKETQYF
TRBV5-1	CASSLALQGLTHYEQYF
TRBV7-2	CASSFGGSGNEQFF
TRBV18	CASSPRAPSYEQYF
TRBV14	CASSQTIGRATDTQYF
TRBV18	CASSPPSGLSYNEQFF
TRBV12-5	CASGFRGGQGAGNTIYF
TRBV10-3	CATNRDRAETQYF
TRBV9	CASSVEGGSSPLHF
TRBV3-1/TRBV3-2	CASSQVSEQYF
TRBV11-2	CASKSLVREGYNEQFF
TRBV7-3	CASSPAGVITDTQYF
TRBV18	CASSPREGHEQFF